Listed here are 25 T cell receptor beta chains from one sample, sequenced in a study of shared clonotypes between healthy human individuals (dated by TCRdb to the early 2020s). The library was made by the immunoSEQ multiplex PCR assay. TCRdb mirrors the immuneACCESS table, restricted to in-frame sequences. Some clones are absent from its copies; in checked studies, under half trace to an unresolved V gene, and the reason for the others is unknown. Present in this sample are approximately 940,000 clones, less than 85% of which were seen just once. Approximately 1.5% of the sample belongs to the ten largest clones. Material for sequencing was memory CD4+ T cells sorted from blood. The cell subset or site label here, explained by the study, means: CD45RA-negative fraction. The receptors stem from a man aged 18 to 30 in good health.

This clone showed up just once. The chain joins TRBV21-1 to TRBJ1-2; the table's D call, TRBD1, has no DNA check behind it. TRBV21-1 is a pseudogene locus. The length of the CDR3 is 15 residues. The CDR3 DNA reads TGTGCCAGCAGCAAAGTAGACAGGCCTATCGGTGGCTACACCTTC. Translation: CASSKVDRPIGGYTF.

V is TRBV27 and J is TRBJ1-2, with 7 bases matching TRBD1. This CDR3 region has 16 residues. V was pared by 6 bases and J by 4 bases, with 14 bases of the junction left unmatched. From germline, CDR1 is MNHEY and CDR2 SMNVEV (reference sequence). The DNA for the CDR3 is TGTGCCAGCAGACCATTGCGGGACAGACCTCTCTATGGCTACACCTTC. This codes for CASRPLRDRPLYGYTF.

This clone was seen at least ten times. Other DNA sequences of this sample code for an identical CDR3. This rearrangement joins TRBV9 to TRBJ2-3; no clear D gene. Germline values: CDR1 SGDLS, CDR2 YYNGEE. The CDR3 spans 14 residues. Trimming took off 0 bases at V and 0 bases at J, with 5 bases between the two ends. The DNA for the CDR3 is TGTGCCAGCAGCGTAGCGTATAGCACAGATACGCAGTATTTT. Translation gives CASSVAYSTDTQYF.

This clone was found once. The chain recombines TRBV13 with TRBJ2-7, with D tentatively TRBD2 (6 bases). Trimming took 0 bases from V and 6 from J, leaving 18 bases between them. In germline, CDR1 is PRHDT, CDR2 FYEKMQ (reference sequence). The CDR3 is 16 amino acids. The CDR3 region is CASSLGGEGTSLEQYF. The DNA of the CDR3 is TGTGCCAGCAGCTTAGGAGGAGAGGGTACTAGCCTCGAGCAGTACTTC.

The CDR3: CASSSPTMNTEAFF. The CDR3 bases are TGCGCCAGCAGCTCCCCCACCATGAACACTGAAGCTTTCTTT. The V and J genes are TRBV4-1 and TRBJ1-1; unclear D gene. The CDR3 runs to 14 residues. Germline lookup yields CDR1 MGHRA and CDR2 YSYEKL. Trimming took off 5 bases at V and 0 bases at J, with 10 bases between the two ends.

The count of this clone is one. The chain recombines TRBV7-2 with TRBJ1-3; D might be TRBD1 (6 bases). This CDR3 has 13 amino acids. The V gene's germline CDR1 is SGHTA and CDR2 FQGNSA. V lost 5 bases, J lost 10 bases, and 15 bases lay in between. For the CDR3, the DNA is TGTGCCAGCAGCCAGCGACAGGTCCAGACCATATATTTT. Amino acid sequence: CASSQRQVQTIYF.

This sequence joins TRBV6-6 and TRBJ1-2; D gene unclear. This CDR3 region has 13 residues. V lost 5 bases and J 2 bases, leaving 9 bases between the germline ends. Per germline, CDR1 MNHNY and CDR2 SVGAGI (reference sequence). DNA for the CDR3: TGTGCCAGCAGTCTGTCCGAAAACTATGGCTACACCTTC. This translates into CASSLSENYGYTF.

The rearrangement joins TRBV2 to TRBJ1-3, with D perhaps matching TRBD1 (5 bases). Trimming took 5 bases from V and 4 from J, leaving 12 bases between them. The CDR3 runs to 14 residues. Per germline, CDR1 SNHLY and CDR2 FYNNEI. CDR3 sequence (DNA): TGTGCCAGCAGTTCGACCGGGGCCGGAAACACCATATATTTT. Residues: CASSSTGAGNTIYF.

This clone was detected only a few times. The chain carries TRBV5-1 and TRBJ2-4; 7 positions match TRBD1. From germline, CDR1 is SGHRS and CDR2 YFSETQ. The CDR3 sequence is 16 residues long. Unmatched junction bases numbered 12, after V lost 4 bases and J lost 5 bases. The CDR3, as DNA: TGCGCCAGCAGCCTCACCGGGACAGCGCAAGAAAACATTCAGTACTTC. Its translation: CASSLTGTAQENIQYF.

Only one count was recorded for this clone. The V call is TRBV5-5, the J call TRBJ1-5; D is unresolved. The germline V gene has CDR1 SGHKS and CDR2 YYEKEE (reference sequence). CDR3 length: 12 residues. V dropped 0 bases and J dropped 5 bases, with 3 bases sitting between them. The CDR3 DNA reads TGTGCCAGCAGCTTGGGTGATCAGCCCCAGCATTTT. Its translation: CASSLGDQPQHF.

The chain couples TRBV6-6 to TRBJ2-5; weak D call: TRBD2 (6 bases). This CDR3 comprises 14 residues. Germline V lookup: CDR1 MNHNY, CDR2 SVGAGI (reference sequence). Trimming removed 4 bases at V and 6 bases at J, with 15 bases between. CDR3 nucleotides: TGTGCCAGCAGTTTCGGAGGGGATGTGAAGACCCAGTACTTC. Residues: CASSFGGDVKTQYF.

The V call is TRBV18, the J call TRBJ2-3, with D tentatively TRBD1 (6 bases). The CDR3 loop spans 14 amino acids. V lost 5 bases to trimming and J lost 5 bases, with 14 bases between them. Germline loops: CDR1 KGHSH, CDR2 LQKENI. The CDR3 region is CASSALGAGDTQYF. Here the CDR3 DNA reads TGTGCCAGCTCAGCACTGGGGGCCGGAGATACGCAGTATTTT.

This clone has a count of ten or more. The chain has TRBV4-1 and TRBJ2-5, with D uncertain. V lost 4 bases and J lost 2, with 14 bases in between. CDR3 size: 15 residues. Germline V gene sequence: CDR1 MGHRA, CDR2 YSYEKL. The CDR3 nucleotides are TGCGCCAGCAGCCCACTGGGTGTAGGACAAGAGACCCAGTACTTC. Translation: CASSPLGVGQETQYF.

The chain is built from TRBV30 and TRBJ2-1; D is perhaps TRBD1 (7 bases). CDR1 GTSNPN and CDR2 SVGIG come from the germline V gene (reference sequence). This CDR3 contains 15 residues. V dropped 1 base and J dropped 3 bases, with 13 bases sitting between them. CDR3 amino acids: CAWSARDRDYNEQFF. CDR3 DNA sequence: TGTGCCTGGAGTGCGCGGGACAGAGACTACAATGAGCAGTTCTTC. Based on the CDR3 plus reference TRBV30 and TRBJ2-1, the full variable domain is SQTIHQWPATLVQPVGSPLSLECTVEGTSNPNLYWYRQAAGRGLQLLFYSVGIGQISSEVPQNLSASRPQDRQFILSSKKLLLSDSGFYLCAWSARDRDYNEQFFGPGTRLTVL.

The genes are TRBV19 and TRBJ1-5; a weak D match, TRBD1 (6 bases). Trimming pared 8 bases from V and 0 bases from J, leaving 17 bases between. The CDR3 contains 16 residues. Germline assignment: CDR1 LNHDA and CDR2 SQIVND (reference sequence). Here the CDR3 reads CASGRDTDYSNQPQHF. The CDR3 region has the DNA TGTGCCAGTGGCCGGGACACCGATTATAGCAATCAGCCCCAGCATTTT.

V is TRBV10-3 and J is TRBJ2-1; 12 bases are a match to TRBD2. This CDR3 spans 17 amino acids. Germline lookup yields CDR1 ENHRY and CDR2 SYGVKD. Trimming cost V 7 bases and J 0 bases; bases outside gene matches: 7. The CDR3 loop is CAITRTSGTVSYNEQFF. The CDR3 DNA reads as TGTGCCATCACCCGGACTAGCGGGACAGTCTCCTACAATGAGCAGTTCTTC.

The chain links TRBV27 to TRBJ2-1; D remains unclear. The CDR3 runs to 15 residues. Germline-derived CDR1 and CDR2 are MNHEY and SMNVEV (reference sequence). Trimming took 2 bases from V and 2 from J, leaving 10 bases between them. CDR3 DNA sequence: TGTGCCAGCAGTTTAAGTGACCGCGCCTACAATGAGCAGTTCTTC. Residues: CASSLSDRAYNEQFF.

The chain employs TRBV6-5 and TRBJ1-1; the D is unclear. The CDR3 runs to 11 residues. Germline-derived CDR1 and CDR2 are MNHEY and SVGAGI. Deletions cut 8 bases from V and 5 bases from J, with 9 bases between. CDR3 nucleotides: TGTGCCAGCGGTAGAGGGACTGAAGCTTTCTTT. Translating it yields CASGRGTEAFF.

This chain connects TRBV19 to TRBJ2-5, with no clear D. The V gene lost 3 bases and the J gene lost 1 base, with 6 bases spanning the gap. The V gene's germline CDR1 is LNHDA and CDR2 SQIVND (reference sequence). The CDR3 totals 13 residues. The CDR3 nucleotides are TGTGCCAGTAGTATCAGCCTCCAAGAGACCCAGTACTTC. Protein sequence: CASSISLQETQYF.

The chain joins TRBV19 to TRBJ1-6, with D perhaps TRBD1 (6 bases). Trimming removed 3 bases at V and 1 base at J, with 10 bases between. The length of the CDR3 is 16 residues. Per the germline V gene, CDR1 is LNHDA and CDR2 is SQIVND (reference sequence). The CDR3 DNA is TGTGCCAGTAGTATGGTCAGGGGATCCTATAATTCACCCCTCCACTTT. It specifies CASSMVRGSYNSPLHF. Using reference TRBV19 and TRBJ1-6 for the parts outside the CDR3, the full variable domain is DGGITQSPKYLFRKEGQNVTLSCEQNLNHDAMYWYRQDPGQGLRLIYYSQIVNDFQKGDIAEGYSVSREKKESFPLTVTSAQKNPTAFYLCASSMVRGSYNSPLHFGNGTRLTVT.

The V call is TRBV5-1, the J call TRBJ2-5, with a weak D call TRBD2 (6 bases). The germline V gene has CDR1 SGHRS and CDR2 YFSETQ. The CDR3 consists of 16 residues. The ends were cut back, 0 bases at V and 5 bases at J, with 17 bases in the middle. CDR3 amino acids: CASSLGAGLARETQYF. CDR3 nucleotide sequence: TGCGCCAGCAGCTTGGGGGCCGGCCTAGCGCGGGAGACCCAGTACTTC.

V and J are TRBV5-6 and TRBJ1-1; maybe TRBD1 (6 bases). The CDR3 has 17 residues. V shed 1 base and J shed 1 base, with 17 bases lying between them. Germline V gene data show CDR1 as SGHDT and CDR2 as YYEEEE. CDR3 in amino acids: CASSLNQGRGGNTEAFF. CDR3 DNA: TGTGCCAGCAGCTTGAACCAGGGGCGCGGAGGGAACACTGAAGCTTTCTTT.

This clone was detected once. The chain carries TRBV5-6 and TRBJ1-1; D call uncertain. The germline V gene encodes CDR1 SGHDT and CDR2 YYEEEE. The CDR3 is 15 residues long. V was trimmed by 3 bases and J by 0 bases, leaving 12 bases between them. CDR3 coding DNA: TGTGCCAGCAGCTCTCTAGGTACCATGAACACTGAAGCTTTCTTT. It yields the protein CASSSLGTMNTEAFF.

The V and J genes are TRBV7-9 and TRBJ2-1; D is possibly TRBD2 (5 bases). The CDR3 is 13 amino acids. Trimming shortened V by 5 bases and J by 6 bases, and 11 bases separated the two germline ends. Per the germline V gene, CDR1 is SEHNR and CDR2 is FQNEAQ (reference sequence). The CDR3 protein is CASSKRAGNEQFF. The CDR3 bases are TGTGCCAGCAGCAAGAGGGCAGGCAATGAGCAGTTCTTC.

This clone was observed once. The chain is built from TRBV18 and TRBJ1-5; TRBD1 agrees at 8 bases. Looked up from germline, CDR1 is KGHSH and CDR2 is LQKENI. V shed 2 bases, J shed 5 bases, and the junction held 5 bases outside the gene matches. The CDR3 has 15 residues. CDR3 in amino acids: CASSPGDRPHQPQHF. DNA for the CDR3: TGTGCCAGCTCACCAGGGGACAGGCCCCATCAGCCCCAGCATTTT.